This T cell receptor (beta chain) was documented in a study of cytomegalovirus exposure and HLA in healthy donors (dated by TCRdb to about 2017). With regard to the full study: The 666 repertoires of the first cohort and the 95 to 150 validation repertoires were produced on the same platform, according to a later analysis. The study aimed to test whether cataloging public T cell receptors could reveal signatures of past pathogen exposure. A separate validation cohort of roughly 130 different subjects was used in addition to the approximately 640-subject first cohort. To predict cytomegalovirus infection status, the study brought together high-throughput TCR immunosequencing, statistical association of individual TCRs with disease status, and machine learning. Broader findings and caveats from the paper: The validation cohort had no HLA typing available for a later analysis, so co-occurrence within that cohort was assessed over all 120 or so repertoires. It was suggested by the authors that the approach could potentially be generalized to other disease states and immunological phenotypes. The study listed 150 to 200 TCR beta chains as associated with cytomegalovirus. The classifier was reported to diagnose cytomegalovirus status with high specificity and sensitivity in both the original cohort and the validation cohort. Most TCR sequences were seen in very few donors, while some public TCRs were found in many individuals. A later analysis found that TCRs clustered in the first cohort also tended to co-occur in the approximately 120 validation repertoires, with 94% of cluster scores above 0. In vitro tests confirmed that a few of the cytomegalovirus-associated TCR beta chains recognize cytomegalovirus antigens.

Remarks on this clone: The target of this receptor is not known. The record has no base qualities; no much larger clone is one base away.

Including cysteine and phenylalanine, the CDR3 has 14 amino acids. Kept here is only the CDR3 DNA, which spans 42 bases and is read in frame from base 1. V sheds 6 bases and J sheds 3 bases, leaving 14 bases between their ends. CDR1 and CDR2 were assigned from the germline V gene as SNHLY and FYNNEI. The donors were included in the validation cohort of 120 subjects, a group kept apart from the roughly 730-subject first cohort. Library creation used the immunoSEQ multiplex PCR assay. On the study's bioinformatics: A statistical classification framework was developed to diagnose cytomegalovirus status using the catalog of TCR beta chain sequences. TCRdb took this table from immuneACCESS and kept in-frame rearrangements with V and J called. Such tables lack part of the clones; where checked against another copy, unresolved V genes explain under half of the gap, and the rest is unexplained. V and J calls and clone size follow that table, whereas D and trimming were derived from the DNA. The sample includes some 340,000 clones, with 87% observed a single time. The ten largest clonotypes hold 1.2% of the sample.

The receptor chain draws on TRBV2 and TRBJ1-2; the D gene lacks a confident call. Sequenced input: PBMCs. This clonotype originated in a woman in her 30s in good health and CMV-seropositive. Read as DNA, the sequence is TGTGCCAGCAGCTCAGGAAGAAGAGACTATGGCTACACCTTC. This yields the protein CASSSGRRDYGYTF.